This TCR beta chain was profiled in a study of long-term antiretroviral therapy in people with HIV. Study results and limitations: Against controls, HIV repertoires showed narrower ranges of CDR3 length. Diversity rose after ART but stayed below transplant donor controls.

The length of the CDR3 is 16 residues. Unmatched junction bases numbered 9, after V lost 6 bases and J lost 0 bases. Germline lookup yields CDR1 LNHDA and CDR2 SQIVND (reference sequence). Sequencing relied on immunoSEQ assay v3.0, run at survey level. Per-sample targets for sequencing were about 35,000-50,000 T-cell genomes. The assay was immunoSEQ multiplex PCR, and TCRdb's table has in-frame clones only and misses some. This sample has tens of thousands of clones, with around 86% found just once. Turning to this clone: Its antigen is not known.

The samples, holding roughly 0.85-10 million cryopreserved PBMC, were thawed before DNA extraction was carried out. Sequenced here: unsorted PBMCs, sampled 1.5 years after starting antiretroviral therapy. This sequence was found in a man aged 18 to 30 with HIV. The chain carries TRBV19 and TRBJ1-2; 8 bases fit TRBD1. The CDR3 region has the DNA TGTGCCAGTAGGAGAAGGACAGGGCAAGCTAACTATGGCTACACCTTC. This codes for CASRRRTGQANYGYTF.